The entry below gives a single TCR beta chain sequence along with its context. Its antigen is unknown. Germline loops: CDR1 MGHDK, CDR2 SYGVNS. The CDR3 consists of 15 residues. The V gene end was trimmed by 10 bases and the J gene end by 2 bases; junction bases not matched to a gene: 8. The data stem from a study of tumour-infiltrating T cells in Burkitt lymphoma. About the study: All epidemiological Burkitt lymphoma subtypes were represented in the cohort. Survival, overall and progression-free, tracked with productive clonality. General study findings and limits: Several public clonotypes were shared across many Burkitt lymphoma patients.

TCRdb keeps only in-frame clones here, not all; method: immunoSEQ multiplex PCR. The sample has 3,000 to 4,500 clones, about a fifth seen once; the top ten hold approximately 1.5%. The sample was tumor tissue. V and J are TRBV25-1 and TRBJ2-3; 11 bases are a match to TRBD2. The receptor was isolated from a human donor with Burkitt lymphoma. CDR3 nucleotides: TGTGCCACTTCTAGCGGGAGGCCCCTCACAGATACGCAGTATTTT. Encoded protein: CATSSGRPLTDTQYF.